The 31 T cell receptor beta chains below all came from one sample that was sequenced in a study of blood T cell repertoires in COVID-19. Assay used: immunoSEQ multiplex PCR; TCRdb lists only in-frame clones, some missing. The sample includes a few hundred thousand clones, approximately 77% seen only once; the top ten take roughly 3.1%. Sequencing was carried out using peripheral blood. The receptors shown here come from a woman aged 18-29 years with acute or convalescent COVID-19.

V is TRBV29-1 and J is TRBJ1-2; D remains unclear. The CDR3 covers 12 residues. Germline V gene sequence: CDR1 SQVTM, CDR2 ANQGSEA. Trimming stripped 3 bases from V and 5 bases from J, with 10 bases between. The CDR3 spells CSVDSIGYGYTF. CDR3 sequence (DNA): TGCAGCGTTGATTCAATCGGGTATGGCTACACCTTC.

V is TRBV7-9 and J is TRBJ1-2; TRBD1 matches 8 bases. The germline V gene has CDR1 SEHNR and CDR2 FQNEAQ (reference sequence). The J segment lost 4 bases and the V segment lost 5 bases, leaving 15 bases of the junction unmatched. This CDR3 comprises 17 residues. The CDR3 here is CASSRQTGGRGVYGYTF. The CDR3 DNA is TGTGCCAGCAGCCGACAAACAGGGGGGCGGGGCGTCTATGGCTACACCTTC.

The chain is built from TRBV28 and TRBJ1-5; D is unclear. The CDR3 loop spans 12 amino acids. Germline CDR1 reads MDHEN; CDR2 reads SYDVKM. The ends were cut back, 5 bases at V and 9 bases at J, with 11 bases in the middle. In DNA, the CDR3 is TGTGCCAGCAGTGCCTCTCCTAGGCCCCAGCATTTT. Its translation is CASSASPRPQHF.

This chain uses TRBV2 with TRBJ2-5, with 9 bases aligning to TRBD2. CDR3 length: 16 amino acids. Germline CDR1 SNHLY, CDR2 FYNNEI. The V gene end was trimmed by 4 bases and the J gene end by 5 bases; junction bases not matched to a gene: 11. The DNA for the CDR3 is TGTGCCAGCAGTGTTCCCCCTAGCGGGATGAAGGAGACCCAGTACTTC. As protein: CASSVPPSGMKETQYF.

This rearrangement joins TRBV9 to TRBJ2-1, with 11 bases aligning to TRBD2. Germline assignment: CDR1 SGDLS and CDR2 YYNGEE. This CDR3 spans 15 amino acids. Trimming took 0 bases from V and 7 from J; bases not matched to a gene: 3. DNA of the CDR3: TGTGCCAGCAGCGTAGGAACTAGCGGGAGTAATGAGCAGTTCTTC. This sequence encodes CASSVGTSGSNEQFF.

The chain links TRBV7-2 to TRBJ1-4; TRBD1 is a possible D gene (5 bases). Germline-derived CDR1 and CDR2 are SGHTA and FQGNSA. This CDR3 comprises 15 residues. V lost 5 bases to trimming and J lost 0 bases, with 10 bases between them. CDR3 DNA: TGTGCCAGCAGCGGACGGGGGTCAACTAATGAAAAACTGTTTTTT. Residues: CASSGRGSTNEKLFF.

The genes are TRBV2 and TRBJ2-7; the D gene is possibly TRBD1 (5 bases). Germline lookup yields CDR1 SNHLY and CDR2 FYNNEI. This CDR3 contains 12 residues. The V and J ends lost 4 bases and 1 base respectively, with 5 bases between them. The CDR3 loop reads CASSGQSYEQYF. The DNA for the CDR3 is TGTGCCAGCAGTGGACAGTCCTACGAGCAGTACTTC.

The chain employs TRBV6-5 and TRBJ1-6; tentative D call: TRBD1 (6 bases). Per the germline V gene, CDR1 is MNHEY and CDR2 is SVGAGI. The CDR3 spans 16 residues. The V gene lost 2 bases and the J gene lost 6 bases, with 14 bases spanning the gap. The DNA for the CDR3 is TGTGCCAGCAGTTACGGCGGGGGCGCGTTTAATTCACCCCTCCACTTT. Amino acids: CASSYGGGAFNSPLHF.

There are a few counts of this clone. This CDR3 is also generated by other DNA sequences in the sample. This chain connects TRBV27 to TRBJ1-1, with D possibly being TRBD1 (5 bases). There are 14 residues in the CDR3. CDR1 and CDR2 (germline): MNHEY, SMNVEV (reference sequence). Trimming left V 7 bases short and J 2 bases short, with 14 bases between. This chain's CDR3 is CASTKGGGNTEAFF. In DNA form, the CDR3 reads TGTGCCAGCACCAAGGGCGGGGGAAACACTGAAGCTTTCTTT.

This clone was recorded once. J is TRBJ1-1 and V is TRBV6-2 or TRBV6-3; TRBD1 agrees at 8 bases. The germline gives CDR1 MNHEY, CDR2 SVGEGT. This CDR3 is 17 amino acids long. The trim removed 4 bases at V and 4 bases at J, leaving 14 bases unmatched. This CDR3 is CASSWALSGQGITEAFF. The DNA for the CDR3 is TGTGCCAGCAGTTGGGCCTTATCTGGACAGGGTATCACTGAAGCTTTCTTT.

V is TRBV13 and J is TRBJ2-7, with a possible D match to TRBD1 (6 bases). V was trimmed by 2 bases and J by 3 bases, leaving 11 bases between them. The CDR3 sequence is 14 residues long. Germline V gene lookup returns CDR1 PRHDT and CDR2 FYEKMQ (reference sequence). Here the CDR3 DNA reads TGTGCCAGCAGCTTACCGGCCAGGGGCTACGAGCAGTACTTC. This encodes CASSLPARGYEQYF.

This clone was seen more than once but under ten times. The genes are TRBV27 and TRBJ1-2; D uncertain. The CDR3 sequence is 17 residues long. Trimming pared 8 bases from V and 7 bases from J, leaving 29 bases between. Germline V gene sequence: CDR1 MNHEY, CDR2 SMNVEV (reference sequence). Here the CDR3 DNA reads TGTGCCAGCCCGGGTCGGGTGAGGATTGTGCCTATCGTTGGCTACACCTTC. As protein: CASPGRVRIVPIVGYTF.

The chain uses TRBV5-1 and TRBJ2-5, with TRBD1 as a possible D gene (6 bases). Germline CDR1 reads SGHRS; CDR2 reads YFSETQ. V was trimmed by 6 bases and J by 0 bases, leaving 9 bases between them. CDR3 length equals 13 residues. CDR3 loop: CASTTGNQETQYF. CDR3 DNA: TGCGCCAGCACGACAGGAAACCAAGAGACCCAGTACTTC.

The J gene is TRBJ1-1, the V gene TRBV20-1; 8 nucleotides match TRBD1. This CDR3 is 18 amino acids long. Trimming cost V 3 bases and J 0 bases; bases outside gene matches: 15. Germline V gives CDR1 DFQATT, CDR2 SNEGSKA (reference sequence). CDR3 sequence (DNA): TGCAGTGCTAGTTCATTTTTCGGACAGGGTGGGATGAACACTGAAGCTTTCTTT. Protein: CSASSFFGQGGMNTEAFF.

This clone has a handful of counts. The chain carries TRBV7-2 and TRBJ2-7; the D gene is possibly TRBD1 (5 bases). Germline values: CDR1 SGHTA, CDR2 FQGNSA. V lost 3 bases, J lost 0 bases, and 12 bases lay in between. The CDR3 consists of 15 residues. This CDR3 reads CASSFGASSSYEQYF. Written as DNA, the CDR3 is TGTGCCAGCAGCTTTGGGGCGTCAAGCTCCTACGAGCAGTACTTC. The full variable domain, rest sourced from reference TRBV7-2 and TRBJ2-7, is GAGVSQSPSNKVTEKGKDVELRCDPISGHTALYWYRQSLGQGLEFLIYFQGNSAPDKSGLPSDRFSAERTGGSVSTLTIQRTQQEDSAVYLCASSFGASSSYEQYFGPGTRLTVT.

The V call is TRBV10-2, the J call TRBJ2-7, with 12 bases that match TRBD2. Germline V lookup: CDR1 WSHSY, CDR2 SAAADI. The trim removed 9 bases at V and 5 bases at J, leaving 5 bases unmatched. This CDR3 has 13 amino acids. This CDR3 reads CASRLAGVDEQYF. DNA of the CDR3: TGCGCCAGTCGACTAGCGGGAGTGGACGAGCAGTACTTC.

The chain combines TRBV9 with TRBJ2-2; 9 bases agree with TRBD2. V lost 3 bases and J lost 4; bases outside the gene matches: 7. Germline values: CDR1 SGDLS, CDR2 YYNGEE. There are 16 residues in the CDR3. CDR3 bases: TGTGCCAGCAGCGCATCTAGCGGGATGGGCACCGGGGAGCTGTTTTTT. Translation gives CASSASSGMGTGELFF.

The CDR3 here is CASSLRAGVTDEQYF. The CDR3 bases are TGCGCCAGCAGCTTGCGTGCGGGAGTAACCGACGAGCAGTACTTC. J is TRBJ2-7 and V is TRBV5-1; 7 nucleotides match TRBD2. Germline CDR1 is SGHRS and CDR2 is YFSETQ. This CDR3 has 15 amino acids. Trimming removed 1 base from V and 5 bases from J; junction bases left unmatched: 9.

The chain recombines TRBV2 with TRBJ2-1; 8 nucleotides line up with TRBD2. This CDR3 is built from 13 residues. CDR1 and CDR2 from the germline V gene are SNHLY and FYNNEI. The junction had 4 bases not matched to a gene; V was cut back by 10 bases and J by 2 bases. The CDR3 DNA reads as TGTGCCACCGCGGGGGGTCCCTACAATGAGCAGTTCTTC. Its protein product is CATAGGPYNEQFF.

V is TRBV11-3 and J is TRBJ2-1; TRBD2 aligns across 12 bases. Germline V CDR1 and CDR2: SGHNT, YENEEA. CDR3 length: 15 amino acids. The ends lost 4 bases at V and 8 bases at J; junction bases unmatched: 6. CDR3 sequence: CASSSRTSGVHEQFF. The CDR3 DNA sequence: TGTGCCAGCAGCTCCCGGACTAGCGGGGTGCATGAGCAGTTCTTC. Full variable domain (outside the CDR3, taken from reference TRBV11-3 and TRBJ2-1): EAGVVQSPRYKIIEKKQPVAFWCNPISGHNTLYWYLQNLGQGPELLIRYENEEAVDDSQLPKDRFSAERLKGVDSTLKIQPAELGDSAVYLCASSSRTSGVHEQFFGPGTRLTVL.

V is TRBV5-1 and J is TRBJ2-1; 8 bases are shared with TRBD1. After removal of 4 bases from V and 5 bases from J, the junction contained 5 bases not matched to a gene. The CDR3 contains 14 residues. The V gene's germline CDR1 is SGHRS and CDR2 YFSETQ. The CDR3 reads CASSVGQENNEQFF. The CDR3 DNA sequence: TGCGCCAGCAGCGTGGGACAGGAAAACAATGAGCAGTTCTTC. Full variable domain (remainder filled in from reference TRBV5-1 and TRBJ2-1): KAGVTQTPRYLIKTRGQQVTLSCSPISGHRSVSWYQQTPGQGLQFLFEYFSETQRNKGNFPGRFSGRQFSNSRSEMNVSTLELGDSALYLCASSVGQENNEQFFGPGTRLTVL.

The genes are TRBV9 and TRBJ2-1, with 7 bases aligning to TRBD1. This CDR3 region has 13 residues. V trimming: 3 bases; J trimming: 4 bases; junction bases outside the gene matches: 1. CDR1 is SGDLS, CDR2 YYNGEE, per germline. The chain's CDR3 is CASSATGYNEQFF. In nucleotides, the CDR3 is TGTGCCAGCAGCGCGACAGGGTACAATGAGCAGTTCTTC.

The chain has TRBV27 and TRBJ2-1; D perhaps matches TRBD2 (6 bases). The CDR3 extends over 18 amino acids. Per the germline V gene, CDR1 is MNHEY and CDR2 is SMNVEV (reference sequence). Trimming removed 4 bases at V and 4 bases at J, with 23 bases between. In nucleotides, the CDR3 is TGTGCCAGCAGTTCCCTAACTTTTCTAGCGACAAGATACAATGAGCAGTTCTTC. Its translation: CASSSLTFLATRYNEQFF.

Here the CDR3 DNA reads TGTGCCAGCAGTTACTCGGCTAGCGGGAGTGGGGATACGCAGTATTTT. This encodes CASSYSASGSGDTQYF. V usage is TRBV6-6 and J usage is TRBJ2-3; TRBD2 aligns across 10 bases. The V gene end was trimmed by 0 bases and the J gene end by 6 bases; junction bases not matched to a gene: 6. The CDR3 sequence is 16 residues long. CDR1 and CDR2 from the germline V gene are MNHNY and SVGAGI (reference sequence).

The chain uses TRBV7-6 and TRBJ2-1, with TRBD2 matching 7 bases. Germline CDR1 is SGHVS and CDR2 is FNYEAQ. This CDR3 is built from 15 residues. V shed 3 bases and J 5 bases; nucleotides not matched to a gene: 7. For the CDR3, the DNA is TGTGCCAGCAGCTTTGGCGGGAGTCGGAACAATGAGCAGTTCTTC. Translated, it gives CASSFGGSRNNEQFF. The full variable domain, in which reference TRBV7-6 and TRBJ2-1 provide the parts outside the CDR3, is GAGVSQSPRYKVTKRGQDVALRCDPISGHVSLYWYRQALGQGPEFLTYFNYEAQQDKSGLPNDRFSAERPEGSISTLTIQRTEQRDSAMYRCASSFGGSRNNEQFFGPGTRLTVL.

V and J are TRBV29-1 and TRBJ1-6, with TRBD1 matching 8 bases. The CDR3 runs to 13 residues. In germline, CDR1 is SQVTM, CDR2 ANQGSEA. The J segment lost 10 bases and the V segment lost 7 bases, leaving 9 bases of the junction unmatched. This chain's CDR3 is CSATQGGDSPLHF. The CDR3 DNA reads TGCAGCGCGACACAGGGGGGGGACTCACCCCTCCACTTT.

The rearrangement uses TRBV4-3 and TRBJ2-5; 13 nucleotides line up with TRBD2. Germline CDR1 and CDR2: LGHNA and YSLEER. V gave up 1 base and J gave up 0 bases; unmatched junction bases: 8. CDR3 length: 19 amino acids. CDR3 nucleotides: TGCGCCAGCAGCCAAGTTCTAACTAGCGGGAGGGCGGACCAAGAGACCCAGTACTTC. Translated, it gives CASSQVLTSGRADQETQYF.

The chain is built from TRBV4-3 and TRBJ1-1; 7 bases fit TRBD1. Germline V CDR1 and CDR2: LGHNA, YSLEER. The V segment lost 0 bases and the J segment 2 bases; nucleotides outside the gene matches: 6. The CDR3 is 16 residues long. The CDR3 sequence is CASSQEGKGANTEAFF. CDR3 sequence (DNA): TGCGCCAGCAGCCAAGAGGGTAAGGGGGCCAACACTGAAGCTTTCTTT.

This clone was seen only once. The rearrangement links TRBV7-3 to TRBJ1-1; D perhaps matches TRBD1 (6 bases). Trimming shortened V by 5 bases and J by 1 base, and 14 bases separated the two germline ends. The CDR3 contains 15 residues. The germline V gene encodes CDR1 SGHTA and CDR2 FQGTGA. CDR3 loop: CASSPGGGQNTEAFF. As DNA, the CDR3 is TGTGCCAGCAGCCCGGGTGGGGGACAGAACACTGAAGCTTTCTTT. The whole variable domain, remainder taken from reference TRBV7-3 and TRBJ1-1, is GAGVSQTPSNKVTEKGKYVELRCDPISGHTALYWYRQSLGQGPEFLIYFQGTGAADDSGLPNDRFFAVRPEGSVSTLKIQRTERGDSAVYLCASSPGGGQNTEAFFGQGTRLTVV.

The rearrangement joins TRBV6-5 to TRBJ2-7; tentative D call: TRBD1 (7 bases). This CDR3 has 15 amino acids. V was shortened by 6 bases and J by 7 bases, with 22 bases between the two germline ends. The V gene's germline CDR1 is MNHEY and CDR2 SVGAGI. DNA for the CDR3: TGTGCCAGCAGCGGGAGTGAGACAGGGTTATGGGAGCAGTACTTC. It specifies CASSGSETGLWEQYF.

This clone was recorded only once. The chain combines TRBV5-4 with TRBJ2-7; D might be TRBD2 (6 bases). Germline lookup yields CDR1 SGHNT and CDR2 YYREEE (reference sequence). CDR3 length equals 14 residues. V lost 4 bases, J lost 2 bases, and 13 bases lay in between. The CDR3 region is CASSRGTDAYEQYF. The CDR3 bases are TGTGCCAGCAGCCGCGGGACGGACGCCTACGAGCAGTACTTC.